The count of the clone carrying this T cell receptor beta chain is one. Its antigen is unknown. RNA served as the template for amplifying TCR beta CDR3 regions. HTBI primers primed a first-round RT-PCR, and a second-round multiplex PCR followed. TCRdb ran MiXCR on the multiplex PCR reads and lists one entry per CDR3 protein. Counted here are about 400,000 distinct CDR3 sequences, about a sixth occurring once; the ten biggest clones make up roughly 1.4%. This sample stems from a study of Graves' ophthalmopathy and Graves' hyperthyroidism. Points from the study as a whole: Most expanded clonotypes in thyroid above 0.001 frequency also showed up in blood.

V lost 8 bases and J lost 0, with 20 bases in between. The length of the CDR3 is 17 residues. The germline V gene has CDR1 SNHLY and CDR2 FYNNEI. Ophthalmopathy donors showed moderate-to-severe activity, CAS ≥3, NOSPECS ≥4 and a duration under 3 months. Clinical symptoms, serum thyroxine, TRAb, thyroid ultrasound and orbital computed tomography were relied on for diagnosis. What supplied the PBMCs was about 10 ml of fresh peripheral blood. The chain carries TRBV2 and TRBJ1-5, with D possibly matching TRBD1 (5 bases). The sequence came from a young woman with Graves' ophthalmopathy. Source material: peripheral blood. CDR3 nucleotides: TGTGCCAGCTCGCGCGCAGGGATCCCCTATAGCAATCAGCCCCAGCATTTT. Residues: CASSRAGIPYSNQPQHF.